This T cell receptor (beta chain) was retrieved from a study of regulatory T cells in long-lasting Graves disease. Germline V gene sequence: CDR1 SGHKS, CDR2 YYEKEE (reference sequence). With 2 bases removed from V and 5 bases from J, the gap between germline ends came to 22 bases. The CDR3 runs 17 residues. Arm-PCR of CDR3 regions and iRepertoire HTBI primers were the basis on which TCR beta libraries were built. One entry per CDR3 protein, called by TCRdb with MiXCR from the multiplex PCR reads. The sample consists of about 400,000 distinct CDR3 sequences, 15% of them appearing once. Described time point: newly diagnosed GD, antithyroid drugs for less than 3 months. From RNA extracted from PBMCs, the TCR library was made. The same sample was also studied in work on T cells in Graves' hyperthyroidism and ophthalmopathy. That source adds: Those with hyperthyroidism were 18 to 65 years old, newly diagnosed, and ill for under 2 months. Uncontrolled infection, other autoimmune disease, pregnancy or lactation led to exclusion.

This material consisted of peripheral blood mononuclear cells (PBMCs), taken at new diagnosis, from a patient treated with antithyroid drugs. This chain links TRBV5-5 with TRBJ2-5; tentative D call: TRBD1 (6 bases). The clonotype originates from a woman aged 35 to 49 with Graves disease. CDR3 in amino acids: CASSFFGGPTSAETQYF. The DNA of the CDR3 is TGTGCCAGCAGCTTCTTTGGGGGCCCCACTTCGGCGGAGACCCAGTACTTC.